The source of this T cell receptor (beta chain) is a study of identical twins. TCRdb re-derived calls from the 5' RACE reads in MiXCR, one entry per CDR3 protein. This sample has some 590,000 distinct CDR3 sequences; 9.6% occur once, and the top ten carry roughly 3%. Study outcomes and limitations: Twins shared out-of-frame alpha sequences with excess low generation probability.

Note on this clonotype: The antigen remains unidentified.

The V gene's germline CDR1 is MNHEY and CDR2 SVGEGT. Germline trimming cut 2 bases from V and 3 bases from J; bases unmatched to any gene: 3. The CDR3 sequence is 15 residues long. In addition, the sample was reused for a study of yellow fever vaccine responses in identical twins.

The chain combines TRBV6-2 or TRBV6-3 with TRBJ2-7; 11 nucleotides align to TRBD2. This receptor was identified in a woman between 18 and 29 years old in good health. Material for sequencing was PBMCs. The CDR3 nucleotides read TGTGCCAGCAGTTACATGACTAGCGGGGTCTACGAGCAGTACTTC. It codes for CASSYMTSGVYEQYF.